The 21 T cell receptor beta chains listed next were all sequenced from one sample in a study of cytomegalovirus exposure and HLA in healthy donors. Some clones are missing from TCRdb's copy, which holds only in-frame ones; the method was immunoSEQ multiplex PCR. The sample carries some 68,000 clones, more than 95% recorded once. Sample: PBMCs. Every receptor here comes from a man younger than 30 in good health and CMV-seronegative.

The CDR3 is CASSLQGDRDTDTQYF. For the CDR3, the DNA is TGCGCCAGCAGCTTGCAGGGGGATAGAGACACAGATACGCAGTATTTT. The rearrangement links TRBV5-1 to TRBJ2-3; 7 bases agree with TRBD1. CDR1 and CDR2 (germline): SGHRS, YFSETQ. This CDR3 is 16 amino acids long. J gave up 2 bases and V 1 base, and 7 bases lay outside the gene matches. Drawing the rest from reference TRBV5-1 and TRBJ2-3, the complete variable domain is KAGVTQTPRYLIKTRGQQVTLSCSPISGHRSVSWYQQTPGQGLQFLFEYFSETQRNKGNFPGRFSGRQFSNSRSEMNVSTLELGDSALYLCASSLQGDRDTDTQYFGPGTRLTVL.

This chain uses TRBV7-8 with TRBJ1-2, with 12 bases lining up with TRBD1. Germline assignment: CDR1 SGHVS and CDR2 FQNEAQ. CDR3 length: 16 amino acids. J lost 4 bases, V lost 5 bases, and 8 bases had no gene match. Written as DNA, the CDR3 is TGTGCCAGCAGCCCTACTGGGACAGGGGGCATCTATGGCTACACCTTC. Protein sequence: CASSPTGTGGIYGYTF. Full variable domain (missing parts from reference TRBV7-8 and TRBJ1-2): GAGVSQSPRYKVAKRGQDVALRCDPISGHVSLFWYQQALGQGPEFLTYFQNEAQLDKSGLPSDRFFAERPEGSVSTLKIQRTQQEDSAVYLCASSPTGTGGIYGYTFGSGTRLTVV.

The genes are TRBV11-3 and TRBJ1-5, with D unresolved. V lost 1 base to trimming and J lost 10 bases, with 8 bases between them. The CDR3 spans 12 residues. Germline V lookup: CDR1 SGHNT, CDR2 YENEEA. The CDR3 spells CASSLGGGPQHF. The CDR3 DNA reads TGTGCCAGCAGCTTAGGGGGAGGACCCCAGCATTTT.

Written as DNA, the CDR3 is TGTGCCAGCAGTTCGCAGAGGTCGGTCCATCAGCCCCAGCATTTT. Translation gives CASSSQRSVHQPQHF. The chain joins TRBV28 to TRBJ1-5; D remains unclear. Trimming cost V 4 bases and J 5 bases, with 15 bases left between them. The CDR3 runs 15 residues. Germline CDR1 reads MDHEN; CDR2 reads SYDVKM.

The rearrangement joins TRBV28 to TRBJ2-4; maybe TRBD2 (6 bases). Germline V CDR1 and CDR2: MDHEN, SYDVKM. CDR3 size: 13 residues. V lost 2 bases, J lost 8 bases, and 10 bases lay in between. CDR3 residues: CASSLNGGYIQYF. As DNA, the CDR3 is TGTGCCAGCAGTTTAAATGGAGGGTACATTCAGTACTTC.

V is TRBV28 and J is TRBJ2-7; perhaps TRBD2 as D (5 bases). This CDR3 contains 15 residues. Germline-derived CDR1 and CDR2 are MDHEN and SYDVKM. V was cut by 5 bases and J by 3 bases, with 17 bases left in between. The CDR3 DNA is TGTGCCAGCAGTGCCCTCCGGGATTATGACTACGAGCAGTACTTC. Encoded protein: CASSALRDYDYEQYF.

The chain has TRBV10-3 and TRBJ1-4; possible D gene TRBD1, 6 bases. V gave up 8 bases and J gave up 6 bases, with 13 bases separating them. CDR1 and CDR2 (germline): ENHRY, SYGVKD. The CDR3 is 13 residues long. The CDR3 spells CAISGGGDEKLFF. The CDR3 DNA is TGTGCCATCTCAGGAGGGGGGGATGAAAAACTGTTTTTT.

The chain employs TRBV13 and TRBJ2-1, with 9 bases lining up with TRBD1. The CDR3 is 15 amino acids. V gave up 5 bases and J gave up 6 bases; unmatched junction bases: 8. Germline assignment: CDR1 PRHDT and CDR2 FYEKMQ (reference sequence). The DNA for the CDR3 is TGTGCCAGCAGCCCCGGACAGGGGAGATTCAATGAGCAGTTCTTC. Protein product: CASSPGQGRFNEQFF.

The chain joins TRBV9 to TRBJ2-4; 8 bases are shared with TRBD1. J lost 9 bases, V lost 8 bases, and 10 bases had no gene match. Germline CDR1 reads SGDLS; CDR2 reads YYNGEE. The CDR3 has 13 residues. The CDR3 DNA sequence: TGTGCCAGTTCTACGGGACAGGATCCCATTCAGTACTTC. Its protein is CASSTGQDPIQYF.

The chain links TRBV6-6 to TRBJ2-2, with no clear D. The germline CDR1 and CDR2 sequences are MNHNY and SVGAGI (reference sequence). The CDR3 is made up of 13 amino acids. With 2 bases removed from V and 4 bases from J, the gap between germline ends came to 5 bases. The CDR3 coding sequence is TGTGCCAGCAGTTACCACACCACCGGGGAGCTGTTTTTT. It is translated as CASSYHTTGELFF.

The chain uses TRBV15 and TRBJ1-5; possible D gene TRBD1, 6 bases. Germline lookup yields CDR1 LNHNV and CDR2 YYDKDF (reference sequence). The CDR3 consists of 13 residues. V was clipped by 0 bases and J by 11 bases, with 11 bases between them. The chain's CDR3 is CATSRDDRLSQHF. The CDR3 DNA follows: TGTGCCACCAGCAGAGATGACAGGTTGTCCCAGCATTTT. The full variable domain, completed using reference TRBV15 and TRBJ1-5, is DAMVIQNPRYQVTQFGKPVTLSCSQTLNHNVMYWYQQKSSQAPKLLFHYYDKDFNNEADTPDNFQSRRPNTSFCFLDIRSPGLGDTAMYLCATSRDDRLSQHFGDGTRLSIL.

The chain joins TRBV18 to TRBJ1-2; D is unclear. This CDR3 comprises 15 residues. V lost 0 bases and J lost 2, with 10 bases in between. Germline CDR1 KGHSH, CDR2 LQKENI. CDR3 in amino acids: CASSPPAGGNYGYTF. CDR3 nucleotide sequence: TGTGCCAGCTCACCACCAGCAGGAGGCAACTATGGCTACACCTTC.

This clone occurred once. The rearrangement uses TRBV11-3 and TRBJ2-7, with D hard to call. Germline CDR1 reads SGHNT; CDR2 reads YENEEA. The length of the CDR3 is 14 residues. V was shortened by 5 bases and J by 6 bases, with 17 bases between the two germline ends. As DNA, the CDR3 is TGTGCCAGCAGCCCGCGTTCTGGAGTCCTCGAGCAGTACTTC. Translating it yields CASSPRSGVLEQYF. The variable domain in full, with the rest retrieved from reference TRBV11-3 and TRBJ2-7, is EAGVVQSPRYKIIEKKQPVAFWCNPISGHNTLYWYLQNLGQGPELLIRYENEEAVDDSQLPKDRFSAERLKGVDSTLKIQPAELGDSAVYLCASSPRSGVLEQYFGPGTRLTVT.

The chain joins TRBV6-1 to TRBJ2-7; TRBD1 might be the D (8 bases). CDR3 length: 15 amino acids. Trimming took 6 bases from V and 7 from J, leaving 22 bases between them. CDR1 is MNHNS and CDR2 is SASEGT in the germline V gene. This CDR3 is CASRTREGQGGEQYF. CDR3 in DNA: TGTGCCAGCAGAACCCGGGAAGGACAGGGAGGGGAGCAGTACTTC.

The V gene is TRBV9, the J gene TRBJ2-7; 8 bases align to TRBD2. The junction had 6 bases not matched to a gene; V was cut back by 1 base and J by 3 bases. The CDR3 has 15 residues. CDR1 is SGDLS and CDR2 is YYNGEE in the germline V gene. The CDR3 region has the DNA TGTGCCAGCAGCGTAAAAGCGGGAGACCTCTACGAGCAGTACTTC. It codes for CASSVKAGDLYEQYF. Full variable domain (rest looked up from reference TRBV9 and TRBJ2-7): DSGVTQTPKHLITATGQRVTLRCSPRSGDLSVYWYQQSLDQGLQFLIQYYNGEERAKGNILERFSAQQFPDLHSELNLSSLELGDSALYFCASSVKAGDLYEQYFGPGTRLTVT.

This chain connects TRBV6-6 to TRBJ2-7; TRBD1 might be the D (8 bases). The CDR3 covers 15 residues. V gave up 2 bases and J gave up 7 bases, with 18 bases separating them. Germline CDR1 and CDR2: MNHNY and SVGAGI (reference sequence). The CDR3 loop reads CASSYDGQGLREQYF. The CDR3 region has the DNA TGTGCCAGCAGTTACGATGGACAGGGACTAAGGGAGCAGTACTTC.

This sequence joins TRBV27 and TRBJ1-1; D is ambiguous. The CDR3 covers 13 residues. Looked up from germline, CDR1 is MNHEY and CDR2 is SMNVEV (reference sequence). V lost 2 bases, J lost 1 base, and 5 bases lay in between. CDR3 DNA sequence: TGTGCCAGCAGTTTAGTTAGGAACACTGAAGCTTTCTTT. Residues: CASSLVRNTEAFF.

This chain links TRBV19 with TRBJ1-5; perhaps TRBD1 as D (5 bases). The CDR3 totals 17 residues. Germline V gives CDR1 LNHDA, CDR2 SQIVND (reference sequence). V was clipped by 2 bases and J by 0 bases, with 14 bases between them. This CDR3 reads CASSIIIGVGSNQPQHF. CDR3 nucleotides: TGTGCCAGTAGTATAATAATAGGGGTGGGTAGCAATCAGCCCCAGCATTTT.

J is TRBJ2-1 and V is TRBV7-2; tentative D call: TRBD1 (6 bases). V was shortened by 1 base and J by 6 bases, with 7 bases between the two germline ends. Looked up from germline, CDR1 is SGHTA and CDR2 is FQGNSA. This CDR3 comprises 13 residues. The CDR3 coding sequence is TGTGCCAGCAGCTTAGGGACAGCCAATGAGCAGTTCTTC. Translated, it gives CASSLGTANEQFF.

The chain couples TRBV29-1 to TRBJ1-1; 10 bases agree with TRBD1. The CDR3 length is 13 residues. Germline V lookup: CDR1 SQVTM, CDR2 ANQGSEA. The V segment lost 7 bases and the J segment 4 bases; nucleotides outside the gene matches: 6. As DNA, the CDR3 is TGCAGCGCGGTGACAGGGGGCGGCACTGAAGCTTTCTTT. Protein sequence: CSAVTGGGTEAFF. Variable domain in full (rest from reference TRBV29-1 and TRBJ1-1): SAVISQKPSRDICQRGTSLTIQCQVDSQVTMMFWYRQQPGQSLTLIATANQGSEATYESGFVIDKFPISRPNLTFSTLTVSNMSPEDSSIYLCSAVTGGGTEAFFGQGTRLTVV.

The rearrangement uses TRBV27 and TRBJ1-1, with D possibly TRBD1 on 6 matching bases. Trimming cost V 4 bases and J 8 bases, with 11 bases left between them. Germline CDR1 and CDR2: MNHEY and SMNVEV (reference sequence). The CDR3 sequence is 12 residues long. CDR3 nucleotides: TGTGCCAGCAGTTCGCGACAGGAGGAAGCTTTCTTT. As protein: CASSSRQEEAFF.